A selection of T cell receptor beta chains follows, all from one sample in a study of human T cells and chemical hapten exposure. TCRdb independently ran MiXCR on the RACE reads; one entry per CDR3 protein. The sample records 55,000 to 75,000 distinct CDR3 sequences, 6.7% being singletons. Sequencing used whole blood, obtained in connection with sensitization to the hapten diphenylcyclopropenone (DPC). These receptors all come from a woman younger than 45 with alopecia areata. Some clones in this sample may be carry-over from other donors' samples. CDR3s include the opening cysteine and the closing phenylalanine or tryptophan. The order of the fields is clone size, J gene, V gene, D gene, CDR3 DNA, CDR3 protein. The D gene is left open where the match is weak. Size is stated for part of the rows, as once, few or many counts, or as a class when the clone is expanded.

>-|TRBJ2-2|TRBV5-1|TRBD2
TGCGCCAGCAGCTTGGAAGCGGGGGGCCGGAACACCGGGGAGCTGTTTTTT
CASSLEAGGRNTGELFF
>many|TRBJ2-6|TRBV12-3/TRBV12-4|-
TGTGCCAGCAGTTTTCGAGCCTCTGGGGCCAACGTCCTGACTTTC
CASSFRASGANVLTF
>many|TRBJ1-3|TRBV12-5|-
TGTGCTAGTGGTTTAACTGGAAACACCATATATTTT
CASGLTGNTIYF
>many|TRBJ1-6|TRBV20-1|-
TGCAGTGCTAGGGGACGGACAGCCAATAATTCACCCCTCCACTTT
CSARGRTANNSPLHF
>-|TRBJ1-2|TRBV6-5|TRBD1
TGTGCCAGCAGTTCAGCCCCCGGGACAGGGTACGGCTACACCTTC
CASSSAPGTGYGYTF
>many|TRBJ2-2|TRBV29-1|TRBD1
TGCAGCGTGTTCAGACAGGGAACCACCGGGGAGCTGTTTTTT
CSVFRQGTTGELFF
>many|TRBJ2-1|TRBV15|-
TGTGCCACCAGCAGAGGCCCTGATCGGGGTTACAATGAGCAGTTCTTC
CATSRGPDRGYNEQFF
>few|TRBJ1-2|TRBV12-3/TRBV12-4|-
TGTGCCAGCAGAGGAATCTCCAGGACAGCTAACTATGGCTACACCTTC
CASRGISRTANYGYTF
>many|TRBJ2-7|TRBV7-9|-
TGTGCCAGCAGCTTAGGGTGGAGTGACGGAGACTACGAGCAGTACTTC
CASSLGWSDGDYEQYF
>many|TRBJ2-3|TRBV10-3|-
TGTGCCATCAGACCCGGGACGGCACCAGATACGCAGTATTTT
CAIRPGTAPDTQYF
>-|TRBJ1-1|TRBV11-2|-
TGTGCCAGCAGCTCCTCAGTCGGGAACACTGAAGCTTTCTTT
CASSSSVGNTEAFF
>many|TRBJ2-3|TRBV5-6|TRBD1
TGTGCCAGCAGCTCGGACAGGCGCACAGATACGCAGTATTTT
CASSSDRRTDTQYF
>many|TRBJ2-2|TRBV9|TRBD1
TGTGCCAGCAGCGTAGCACAGGGGGCGAACACCGGGGAGCTGTTTTTT
CASSVAQGANTGELFF
>many|TRBJ2-2|TRBV5-4|TRBD2
TGTGCCAGCAGCTCCCTAGCGGGGGGCCAAAACACCGGGGAGCTGTTTTTT
CASSSLAGGQNTGELFF
>many|TRBJ2-7|TRBV5-1|TRBD1
TGCGCCAGCAGCACCCGACAGGGGGCTACCTACGAGCAGTACTTC
CASSTRQGATYEQYF
>many|TRBJ2-1|TRBV6-5|-
TGTGCCAGCATGGGGCTGGGGGGGGGCCTTTACAATGAGCAGTTCTTC
CASMGLGGGLYNEQFF
>many|TRBJ1-5|TRBV29-1|-
TGCAGCGTTGGAGCGGATCCGGGTCAGCCCCAGCATTTT
CSVGADPGQPQHF
>-|TRBJ1-4|TRBV7-6|-
TGTGCCAGCAGCGCCGCAGCGAATACTATGGGAAAACTGTTTTTT
CASSAAANTMGKLFF
>many|TRBJ1-1|TRBV30|-
TGTGCCTGGAGAGAAGGGGCGGCTGAAGCTTTCTTT
CAWREGAAEAFF
>few|TRBJ1-2|TRBV12-3/TRBV12-4|-
TGTGCCAGCAGTTATTTGGTTGGGGCTGACACCTTC
CASSYLVGADTF
>many|TRBJ1-1|TRBV6-1|-
TGTGCCAGCAGTGTCGGGGGGACTATCTCTGAAGCTTTCTTT
CASSVGGTISEAFF
>-|TRBJ1-2|TRBV30|TRBD1
TGTGCCTGGAGTGGGCAGGGGGCCGATGGCTACACCTTC
CAWSGQGADGYTF
>many|TRBJ2-3|TRBV5-1|TRBD1
TGCGCCAGCAGCTTGGAGGGACAGCATACGCAGTATTTT
CASSLEGQHTQYF
>many|TRBJ2-1|TRBV19|-
TGTGCCAGTAGTATTTGGGTCCCAGGGGACAATGAGCAGTTCTTC
CASSIWVPGDNEQFF
>many|TRBJ1-3|TRBV12-3/TRBV12-4|-
TGTGCCAGCAGACGACAGGAGGGATCTGGAAACACCATATATTTT
CASRRQEGSGNTIYF
>many|TRBJ2-3|TRBV3-1|-
TGTGCCAGCAGCCAAGGACTGGGGCTAGGGAGCACAGATACGCAGTATTTT
CASSQGLGLGSTDTQYF
>many|TRBJ1-1|TRBV15|TRBD1
TGTGCCACCAGCAGAGATCAGGGGCAGGGGGTTAGCACTGAAGCTTTCTTT
CATSRDQGQGVSTEAFF
>many|TRBJ1-2|TRBV11-2|-
TGTGCCAGCAGCTTAGGGGACTACGACTCCAAAGGCAACACCTTC
CASSLGDYDSKGNTF
>many|TRBJ2-3|TRBV12-3/TRBV12-4|-
TGTGCCAGCAGTACTACAGGGTTCCCAGATACGCAGTATTTT
CASSTTGFPDTQYF
>many|TRBJ2-5|TRBV12-3/TRBV12-4|TRBD2
TGTGCCAGCAGTTCTAGCGGGGGGGCCCAAAAGACCCAGTACTTC
CASSSSGGAQKTQYF
>many|TRBJ1-2|TRBV12-3/TRBV12-4|-
TGTGCCAGCAGCTCCTTAGGTGAAGATTACTATGGCTACACCTTC
CASSSLGEDYYGYTF
>many|TRBJ1-2|TRBV5-6|-
TGTGCCAGCAGCTCCCCCCTTGCGCAGGCGCCCTATGGCTACACCTTC
CASSSPLAQAPYGYTF
>few|TRBJ2-3|TRBV2|-
TGTGCCAGCAAGCTGGATACGCAGTATTTT
CASKLDTQYF
>many|TRBJ1-5|TRBV5-5|-
TGTGCCAGCAGCTCGGACCTTAGCAATCAGCCCCAGCATTTT
CASSSDLSNQPQHF
>many|TRBJ1-5|TRBV5-1|TRBD1
TGCGCCAGCAGCTTGACAGGGGAGGCTACTCAGCCCCAGCATTTT
CASSLTGEATQPQHF
>many|TRBJ2-7|TRBV6-5|-
TGTGCCAGCAGCCCGTCCGCCATCGGCCACCTTTCAAGCTACGAGCAGTACTTC
CASSPSAIGHLSSYEQYF
>many|TRBJ2-5|TRBV25-1|-
TGTGCCAGCAGTGTGCAGGGCGGCTTGGAGACCCAGTACTTC
CASSVQGGLETQYF
>many|TRBJ1-6|TRBV5-1|TRBD1
TGCGCCAGCAGCTTCATACAGGGGGTTATGAATTCACCCCTCCACTTT
CASSFIQGVMNSPLHF
>few|TRBJ1-5|TRBV4-1|-
TGCGCCAGCAGCCAAGACCCCGCCGGGGTCTCTAATCAGCCCCAGCATTTT
CASSQDPAGVSNQPQHF
>many|TRBJ2-3|TRBV5-6|TRBD1
TGTGCCAGCAGCTCCAGGACAGGGAAGCGTACAGATACGCAGTATTTT
CASSSRTGKRTDTQYF
>few|TRBJ1-1|TRBV2|TRBD1
TGTGCCAGCTCCCGGGACAGGGCCAACACTGAAGCTTTCTTT
CASSRDRANTEAFF
>few|TRBJ1-1|TRBV7-8|-
TGTGCCAGCAGCTCAGCCCGACAGATGCGGAACACTGAAGCTTTCTTT
CASSSARQMRNTEAFF
>-|TRBJ1-1|TRBV30|-
TGTGCCTGGAGTTTGTCCGCACAGTACACTGAAGCTTTCTTT
CAWSLSAQYTEAFF
>many|TRBJ1-1|TRBV5-4|TRBD1
TGTGCCAGCAGCGCACGATCCGGGACAGCCCCTGAAGCTTTCTTT
CASSARSGTAPEAFF
>many|TRBJ1-5|TRBV30|-
TGTGCCTGGGGACGGGGCCCCCAGCCCCAGCATTTT
CAWGRGPQPQHF
>many|TRBJ2-5|TRBV6-5|-
TGTGCCAGCACCGACTCCGCCACCCAAGAGACCCAGTACTTC
CASTDSATQETQYF
>-|TRBJ2-1|TRBV7-3|-
TGTGCCAGCAGCTTAATCCCTCATGGTCAGGGTCAATGGAATGAGCAGTTCTTC
CASSLIPHGQGQWNEQFF
>many|TRBJ1-6|TRBV20-1|-
TGCAGTGCTAGCGTCGGGGCCGGGGGAAATTCACCCCTCCACTTT
CSASVGAGGNSPLHF
>many|TRBJ1-3|TRBV18|-
TGTGCCAGCTCACCACGTACGCGTACCGGGACATCCAGCTCTGGAAACACCATATATTTT
CASSPRTRTGTSSSGNTIYF
>few|TRBJ2-3|TRBV30|-
TGTGCCTGGAACGGGGCTACGCAGTATTTT
CAWNGATQYF
>few|TRBJ2-1|TRBV9|-
TGTGCCAGCAGCGCTTCAGGGAGCTCCTACAATGAGCAGTTCTTC
CASSASGSSYNEQFF
>many|TRBJ1-1|TRBV7-2|-
TGTGCCAGCAGCTTACAAGGGCGATCGAACACTGAAGCTTTCTTT
CASSLQGRSNTEAFF
>many|TRBJ2-7|TRBV29-1|TRBD2
TGCAGCGTCGACGGGGGGGCCGCCACCTACGAGCAGTACTTC
CSVDGGAATYEQYF
>few|TRBJ1-2|TRBV6-1|-
TGTGCCAGCACCCGCCCGGGCCAAGGGTCCTATGGCTACACCTTC
CASTRPGQGSYGYTF
>few|TRBJ2-2|TRBV7-3|TRBD1
TGTGCCAGCAGCTTCAAGGGACAGGGCCGGGCCGGGGAGCTGTTTTTT
CASSFKGQGRAGELFF
>-|TRBJ1-5|TRBV7-9|-
TGTGCCAGCAGCTTCGGAAGTGGGGGTTATAGCAATCAGCCCCAGCATTTT
CASSFGSGGYSNQPQHF